Each of the 5 T cell receptor beta chains below was sequenced from the same sample in a study of shared T cell receptors in the human thymus (dated by TCRdb to about 2021). The library was built by means of the immunoSEQ multiplex PCR assay. TCRdb limited this immuneACCESS table to in-frame rearrangements with V and J called. A share of clones is missing; checked studies link under half to unresolved V genes, and the rest is unexplained. The sample table contains about 380,000 clones; only one count was recorded for around 93% of them. The ten biggest clones cover around 0.019% of the sample. What was sequenced was thymocytes. These receptors originate from a human donor.

This chain links TRBV28 with TRBJ2-1; the match to TRBD2 covers 9 bases. The CDR3 extends over 17 amino acids. The trim removed 3 bases at V and 7 bases at J, leaving 13 bases unmatched. Germline CDR1 reads MDHEN; CDR2 reads SYDVKM. DNA of the CDR3: TGTGCCAGCAGTTTTGTCTTGGAGCGGGAGGCCCCGAATGAGCAGTTCTTC. This translates into CASSFVLEREAPNEQFF.

The rearrangement uses TRBV28 and TRBJ1-1; D possibly corresponds to TRBD1 (5 bases). Germline V gene lookup returns CDR1 MDHEN and CDR2 SYDVKM. The V end lost 3 bases, the J end lost 3 bases, and 20 bases lay between the germline ends. The CDR3 covers 17 residues. For the CDR3, the DNA is TGTGCCAGCAGTTTTTGCCGACAAGGGGAGAAAGACACTGAAGCTTTCTTT. Protein sequence: CASSFCRQGEKDTEAFF.

V usage is TRBV7-5 and J usage is TRBJ1-5; TRBD1, as called in the table, went unchecked against the DNA. TRBV7-5 is a pseudogene locus. This CDR3 comprises 17 residues. The CDR3: CVRSLCSGCSSNQPQHF. Written as DNA, the CDR3 is TGTGTCAGAAGCTTATGCAGTGGCTGCTCAAGCAATCAGCCCCAGCATTTT.

The chain links TRBV7-3 to TRBJ2-5, with TRBD2 matching over 8 bases. This CDR3 is built from 16 residues. Losses at the gene ends were 1 base for V and 4 bases for J; bases not matched to a gene: 8. Germline CDR1 is SGHTA and CDR2 is FQGTGA. In nucleotides, the CDR3 is TGTGCCAGCAGCTTAAAACCGGGAGGGCCGATAGAGACCCAGTACTTC. Protein sequence: CASSLKPGGPIETQYF.

The rearrangement links TRBV19 to TRBJ2-2; no firm D call. The CDR3 loop spans 16 amino acids. V was pared by 7 bases and J by 1 base, with 16 bases between. Germline V gives CDR1 LNHDA, CDR2 SQIVND (reference sequence). The CDR3 sequence: CASKKMVAVNTGELFF. CDR3 DNA: TGTGCCAGTAAAAAGATGGTGGCGGTGAACACCGGGGAGCTGTTTTTT.